The present T cell receptor (beta chain) was sequenced within a study of blood T cells in healthy people across ages. Comment on this clonotype: Its antigen is unknown. This clone may be a read error of a much larger clone one base away.

Overall study findings and caveats: Older age went with lower TCR beta diversity per million T cells, in a roughly linear way. Estimates drawn from one million T cells were deemed to understate diversity.

Germline-derived CDR1 and CDR2 are DFQATT and SNEGSKA (reference sequence). V shed 7 bases and J 5 bases; nucleotides not matched to a gene: 6. This CDR3 comprises 15 residues. Primed by a sample-barcoded 5' primer and a J-beta primer mix, a second PCR proceeded for 7 to 11 cycles. Template switching added a 12-random-nucleotide identifier to every cDNA molecule. TCRdb recomputed calls from the 5' RACE reads with MiXCR, one row per CDR3 protein. The sample lists some 640,000 distinct CDR3 sequences; 25% to 35% were seen once. The sequencing input was blood. The chain joins TRBV20-1 to TRBJ2-3, with 16 bases aligning to TRBD2. The TCR comes from a woman over 75 in good health. In DNA form, the CDR3 reads TGCAGTGTTTTGGGACTAGCGGGGGGGAAAGATACGCAGTATTTT. This gives the protein CSVLGLAGGKDTQYF.